The rows below give T cell receptor beta chains drawn from one sample of a study of CD8 T cells in Susac syndrome. TCRdb re-analysed the immunoSEQ multiplex PCR reads in MiXCR, keeping a single row per CDR3 protein. This table has 150,000 to 200,000 distinct CDR3 sequences, roughly 94% appearing once. Sample: CD4+ T cells from PBMCs. These receptors all come from a human donor with multiple sclerosis. Each CDR3 is given with its conserved first and last residue. The D gene is left open where the match is weak. The size field is filled for only some rows; it gives once, few, many or a size class.

size,J,D,V,DNA,CDR3
once,TRBJ2-7,.,TRBV12-3/TRBV12-4,TGTGCCAGCATTCCGCTAGGGGGCTACGAGCAGTACTTC,CASIPLGGYEQYF
once,TRBJ2-2,TRBD2,TRBV12-3/TRBV12-4,TGTGCCAGCAGTTTAAGCGGGGTGGGCACCGGGGAGCTGTTTTTT,CASSLSGVGTGELFF
.,TRBJ2-3,.,TRBV6-5,TGTGCCAGCAGTACTCCCGGCACAGATACGCAGTATTTT,CASSTPGTDTQYF
.,TRBJ2-7,.,TRBV19,TGTGCCAGTCGATGGGACGGCTCCTACGAGCAGTACTTC,CASRWDGSYEQYF
once,TRBJ1-1,.,TRBV20-1,TGCAGTGCTAGCGCCCGACAGGAAGCTTTCTTT,CSASARQEAFF
few,TRBJ1-3,.,TRBV7-9,TGTGCCAGCAGCTTAGGCGGGGACTCTGGAAACACCATATATTTT,CASSLGGDSGNTIYF
.,TRBJ2-3,.,TRBV7-2,TGTGCCAGCAGCTCTACCGGAACCCGCACAGATACGCAGTATTTT,CASSSTGTRTDTQYF
once,TRBJ1-2,TRBD1,TRBV7-3,TGTGCCAGCAGCTTAATGACAGGGGGCGGCTATGGCTACACCTTC,CASSLMTGGGYGYTF
.,TRBJ2-7,.,TRBV7-9,TGTGCCAGCAGCTTGCCAGGTTCCTCTTCCTACGAGCAGTACTTC,CASSLPGSSSYEQYF
once,TRBJ1-1,.,TRBV19,TGTGCCAGCGACAACTTAGACAGGACTGAAGCTTTCTTT,CASDNLDRTEAFF
.,TRBJ1-5,.,TRBV23-1,TGCGCCAGCAGTCAAGGGACATACATCGATCAGCCCCAGCATTTT,CASSQGTYIDQPQHF
.,TRBJ2-3,.,TRBV29-1,TGCAGCGTTGCCCAGAGTCTCCTGGTCCCCACAGATACGCAGTATTTT,CSVAQSLLVPTDTQYF
.,TRBJ1-5,.,TRBV20-1,TGCAGTGCTAGAACGGGGGGCAATCAGCCCCAGCATTTT,CSARTGGNQPQHF
.,TRBJ1-2,TRBD1,TRBV3-1,TGTGCCAGCAGCAACAACAGGGGTTACGATGGCTACACCTTC,CASSNNRGYDGYTF
once,TRBJ2-7,.,TRBV20-1,TGCAGTGCAAAACTAGAAAGGGTCTACGAGCAGTACTTC,CSAKLERVYEQYF
.,TRBJ1-2,.,TRBV5-8,TGTGCCAGCAGCTTGGTCCAAACCAGGAACTATGGCTACACCTTC,CASSLVQTRNYGYTF
.,TRBJ1-1,.,TRBV9,TGTGCCAGCAGCAAGGACGTCCGTCGGGACACTGAAGCTTTCTTT,CASSKDVRRDTEAFF
few,TRBJ2-7,.,TRBV7-2,TGTGCCAGCAGCTTAGCTCCCAGCTCCTACGAGCAGTACTTC,CASSLAPSSYEQYF
.,TRBJ1-1,.,TRBV6-5,TGTGCCAGCAGTTACTACGGGAACACTGAAGCTTTCTTT,CASSYYGNTEAFF
.,TRBJ2-7,TRBD2,TRBV6-5,TGTGCCAGCAGTTACCTCGGGGGGGCGTACGAGCAGTACTTC,CASSYLGGAYEQYF
.,TRBJ2-5,.,TRBV29-1,TGCAGCGCCCTACCCGGACTTACGCAAGAGACCCAGTACTTC,CSALPGLTQETQYF
.,TRBJ2-7,.,TRBV6-6,TGTGCCAGCATAAACCTAGGGGGGACAGTCTACGAGCAGTACTTC,CASINLGGTVYEQYF
.,TRBJ2-1,TRBD2,TRBV29-1,TGCAGCGTCGAGACTAGCGGGAAATCAAATGAGCAGTTCTTC,CSVETSGKSNEQFF
.,TRBJ2-3,TRBD2,TRBV5-1,TGCGCCAGCAGTCTAGCGGGAATCACAGATACGCAGTATTTT,CASSLAGITDTQYF
.,TRBJ2-7,.,TRBV14,TGTGCCAGCAGACCTAAAACGGGCTACGAGCAGTACTTC,CASRPKTGYEQYF
.,TRBJ2-1,.,TRBV12-3/TRBV12-4,TGTGCCAGCAGTCACCATCAGGGGAACCAGTTCTTC,CASSHHQGNQFF
.,TRBJ2-1,.,TRBV27,TGTGCCAGCAGTTTAACCCAGGGGTGGAATGAGCAGTTCTTC,CASSLTQGWNEQFF
.,TRBJ1-4,TRBD1,TRBV4-1,TGCGCCAGCAGCCCCCTCAGGGGGCGCGATGAAAAACTGTTTTTT,CASSPLRGRDEKLFF
.,TRBJ2-2,TRBD2,TRBV20-1,TGCAGTGCTCTTCGGACTAGCGGCTCCGGGGAGCTGTTTTTT,CSALRTSGSGELFF
.,TRBJ1-1,.,TRBV19,TGTGCCAGTAGGGGGAGGACTGAAGCTTTCTTT,CASRGRTEAFF
.,TRBJ1-1,.,TRBV12-3/TRBV12-4,TGTGCCAGCAGAAACGACATGAACACTGAAGCTTTCTTT,CASRNDMNTEAFF
.,TRBJ2-7,.,TRBV7-9,TGTGCCAGCAGCTTTGGTGGTTGGGGGGAGCAGTACTTC,CASSFGGWGEQYF
.,TRBJ1-5,.,TRBV15,TGTGCCACCAGCAGAGATCGGGGACCTAGGACCCAGCATTTT,CATSRDRGPRTQHF
.,TRBJ2-1,TRBD2,TRBV30,TGTGCCCACCAAAGCGGGAGTTTTGGCGATGAGCAGTTCTTC,CAHQSGSFGDEQFF
.,TRBJ2-7,.,TRBV27,TGTGCCAGCAGTCACAGAGGCTACGAGCAGTACTTC,CASSHRGYEQYF